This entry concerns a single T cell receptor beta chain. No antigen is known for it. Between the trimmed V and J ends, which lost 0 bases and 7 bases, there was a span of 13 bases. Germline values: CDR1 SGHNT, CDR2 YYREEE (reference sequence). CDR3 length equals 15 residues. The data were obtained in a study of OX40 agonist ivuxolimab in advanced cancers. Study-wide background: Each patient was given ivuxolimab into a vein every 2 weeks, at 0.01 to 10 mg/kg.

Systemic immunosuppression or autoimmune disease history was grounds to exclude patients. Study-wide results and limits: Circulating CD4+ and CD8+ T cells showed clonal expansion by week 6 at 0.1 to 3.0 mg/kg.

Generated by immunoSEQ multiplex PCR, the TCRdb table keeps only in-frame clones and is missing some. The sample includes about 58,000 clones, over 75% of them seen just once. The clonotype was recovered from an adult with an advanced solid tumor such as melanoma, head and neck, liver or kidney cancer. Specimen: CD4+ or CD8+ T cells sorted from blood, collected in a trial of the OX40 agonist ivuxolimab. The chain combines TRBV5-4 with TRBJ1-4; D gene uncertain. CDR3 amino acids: CASSLGNGRGEKLFF. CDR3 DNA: TGTGCCAGCAGCTTGGGTAACGGTCGGGGTGAAAAACTGTTTTTT.